A single sample is the source of the 31 T cell receptor beta chains below, sequenced in a study of a mutant IDH1 vaccine in newly diagnosed glioma. The repertoire was sequenced with immunoSEQ multiplex PCR; TCRdb's copy has only in-frame clones and lacks some. The profile shows 39,000 or so clones, about 84% of them singletons. Antigens of these TCRs are unknown. This sample's time point: week 5, during vaccination. Each dose of the vaccine consisted of 300 ug of mutant IDH1 20-mer peptide, with topical imiquimod. Sequences were derived from PBMCs, sampled from a glioma patient whose treatment included an IDH1 peptide vaccine. All receptors derive from a middle-aged man with glioma.

A remark on this clone: Other DNA sequences within the sample encode an identical CDR3. The chain employs TRBV6-5 and TRBJ1-5, with 9 bases that match TRBD1. The CDR3 contains 15 residues. Germline loops: CDR1 MNHEY, CDR2 SVGAGI. The V and J ends lost 4 bases and 2 bases, in that order; junction bases with no gene match: 3. In nucleotides, the CDR3 is TGTGCCAGCAGTTCCCGGACAGGGGGCAATCAGCCCCAGCATTTT. Protein product: CASSSRTGGNQPQHF.

This sequence joins TRBV6-6 and TRBJ2-7; a possible D gene is TRBD2 (6 bases). Per the germline V gene, CDR1 is MNHNY and CDR2 is SVGAGI (reference sequence). The ends were cut back, 7 bases at V and 4 bases at J, with 17 bases in the middle. CDR3 length: 14 amino acids. In DNA form, the CDR3 reads TGTGCCAGCACCCCCGCCGGGACTCCGTACGAGCAGTACTTC. Its protein is CASTPAGTPYEQYF.

This chain joins TRBV13 and TRBJ2-7; 13 positions agree with TRBD2. The V gene end was trimmed by 5 bases and the J gene end by 4 bases; junction bases not matched to a gene: 5. Germline V gene sequence: CDR1 PRHDT, CDR2 FYEKMQ (reference sequence). This CDR3 region has 15 residues. DNA of the CDR3: TGTGCCAGCAGCCCAAAGACTAGCGGGGGGTACGAGCAGTACTTC. This encodes CASSPKTSGGYEQYF.

The chain employs TRBV5-4 and TRBJ1-1; 7 bases align to TRBD1. V was clipped by 4 bases and J by 3 bases; unmatched bases: 3. Germline assignment: CDR1 SGHNT and CDR2 YYREEE (reference sequence). The CDR3 is made up of 13 amino acids. CDR3 sequence: CASSIGTDTEAFF. DNA of the CDR3: TGTGCCAGCAGCATCGGGACAGACACTGAAGCTTTCTTT.

As for this clone: Germline is not matched at one junction end, which may reflect a read error. The V and J genes are TRBV5-1 and TRBJ2-3, with TRBD2 matching over 7 bases. The CDR3 loop spans 13 amino acids. The germline V gene encodes CDR1 SGHRS and CDR2 YFSETQ. CDR3 sequence reads: CASSQTSIDTQYF. CDR3 in DNA: TGCGCCAGCAGCCAGACTAGCATAGATACGCAGTATTTT.

This clone was counted only a few times. This chain joins TRBV18 and TRBJ1-5; D possibly corresponds to TRBD1 (5 bases). V lost 5 bases to trimming and J lost 4 bases, with 12 bases between them. CDR3 length: 14 amino acids. In germline, CDR1 is KGHSH, CDR2 LQKENI. CDR3 nucleotides: TGTGCCAGCTCAACTGGGGGTGGGAATCAGCCCCAGCATTTT. This translates into CASSTGGGNQPQHF.

The chain recombines TRBV6-5 with TRBJ2-2; the D call may be TRBD1 or TRBD2 (5 bases each). CDR3 size: 15 residues. V was trimmed by 6 bases and J by 1 base, leaving 12 bases between them. Germline V lookup: CDR1 MNHEY, CDR2 SVGAGI. Here the CDR3 reads CASSWGRMNTGELFF. CDR3 sequence (DNA): TGTGCCAGCAGCTGGGGACGGATGAACACCGGGGAGCTGTTTTTT.

V gene TRBV6-1 combines with J gene TRBJ1-6; D is ambiguous. The CDR3 is 16 residues long. Trimming stripped 1 base from V and 8 bases from J, with 15 bases between. Germline loops: CDR1 MNHNS, CDR2 SASEGT. CDR3 amino acids: CASSEVVGTVDSPLHF. The CDR3 DNA reads TGTGCCAGCAGTGAAGTAGTTGGCACAGTCGATTCACCCCTCCACTTT.

This chain links TRBV27 with TRBJ2-7; 8 bases are a match to TRBD1. CDR1 and CDR2 (germline): MNHEY, SMNVEV (reference sequence). The CDR3 consists of 14 residues. The ends lost 6 bases at V and 0 bases at J; junction bases unmatched: 4. The CDR3 nucleotides read TGTGCCAGCAGCTGGGACAGGAGCTCCTACGAGCAGTACTTC. This gives the protein CASSWDRSSYEQYF.

This chain connects TRBV5-1 to TRBJ2-2; TRBD1 matches 9 bases. V lost 0 bases and J lost 1; bases outside the gene matches: 1. The CDR3 runs to 16 residues. CDR1 is SGHRS and CDR2 is YFSETQ in the germline V gene. CDR3 amino acids: CASSLVGQGNTGELFF. Here the CDR3 DNA reads TGCGCCAGCAGCTTGGTGGGACAGGGGAACACCGGGGAGCTGTTTTTT.

This chain links TRBV4-1 with TRBJ1-2, with a tentative D call TRBD1 (5 bases). The CDR3 loop spans 15 amino acids. Trimming removed 1 base from V and 3 bases from J, with 12 bases in between. Germline loops: CDR1 MGHRA, CDR2 YSYEKL. In DNA form, the CDR3 reads TGCGCCAGCAGCCAAGCGGCGATGGGGGACTATGGCTACACCTTC. Its protein product is CASSQAAMGDYGYTF.

In this sample, this clone turned up a few times. V and J are TRBV2 and TRBJ2-7; tentative D call: TRBD1 (6 bases). The germline V gene encodes CDR1 SNHLY and CDR2 FYNNEI. CDR3 length: 10 residues. The DNA of the CDR3 is TGTGCTTCGAAAGGGGGCGAGCAGTACTTC. Protein: CASKGGEQYF.

The chain recombines TRBV25-1 with TRBJ1-1; D remains ambiguous. This CDR3 spans 16 amino acids. Germline loops: CDR1 MGHDK, CDR2 SYGVNS. Trimming removed 0 bases at V and 2 bases at J, with 13 bases between. This chain's CDR3 is CASSEYGRGTNTEAFF. Here the CDR3 DNA reads TGTGCCAGCAGTGAATATGGTCGGGGTACCAACACTGAAGCTTTCTTT.

The chain combines TRBV29-1 with TRBJ2-4; possible D gene TRBD1, 6 bases. The V gene's germline CDR1 is SQVTM and CDR2 ANQGSEA. The CDR3 contains 15 residues. The V and J ends lost 8 bases and 0 bases respectively, with 17 bases between them. The CDR3 DNA reads TGCAGCTTCCGGGAACAGGGCCTAGCCAAAAACATTCAGTACTTC. This gives the protein CSFREQGLAKNIQYF.

The chain recombines TRBV13 with TRBJ1-2, with TRBD1 matching 11 bases. Germline V gives CDR1 PRHDT, CDR2 FYEKMQ (reference sequence). The CDR3 loop spans 16 amino acids. Losses at the gene ends were 5 bases for V and 1 base for J; bases not matched to a gene: 6. CDR3 in amino acids: CASSLGQGAGNYGYTF. The CDR3 coding sequence is TGTGCCAGCAGCCTCGGACAGGGGGCGGGTAACTATGGCTACACCTTC.

The chain has TRBV4-1 and TRBJ1-1; 9 nucleotides align to TRBD1. Germline-derived CDR1 and CDR2 are MGHRA and YSYEKL. The V gene end was trimmed by 4 bases and the J gene end by 5 bases; junction bases not matched to a gene: 2. This CDR3 is 13 amino acids long. This CDR3 is CASSRDRVTEAFF. As DNA, the CDR3 is TGCGCCAGCAGCCGGGACAGGGTTACTGAAGCTTTCTTT.

In its sample, this clone was seen a few times. The J gene is TRBJ1-4, the V gene TRBV5-1; TRBD1 matches 9 bases. The CDR3 runs to 15 residues. The junction had 9 bases not matched to a gene; V was cut back by 5 bases and J by 7 bases. From germline, CDR1 is SGHRS and CDR2 YFSETQ. The CDR3 protein is CASSYTGGSGEKLFF. CDR3 in DNA: TGCGCCAGCAGTTACACAGGGGGCAGCGGTGAAAAACTGTTTTTT. Based on the CDR3 plus reference TRBV5-1 and TRBJ1-4, the full variable domain is KAGVTQTPRYLIKTRGQQVTLSCSPISGHRSVSWYQQTPGQGLQFLFEYFSETQRNKGNFPGRFSGRQFSNSRSEMNVSTLELGDSALYLCASSYTGGSGEKLFFGSGTQLSVL.

Note on this clone: A junction boundary mismatches the germline segment, possibly from a read error. This rearrangement joins TRBV5-6 to TRBJ1-5; 7 bases align to TRBD1. Per the germline V gene, CDR1 is SGHDT and CDR2 is YYEEEE. This CDR3 comprises 15 residues. This chain's CDR3 is CASSLGEGAGQPQHF. Here the CDR3 DNA reads TGTGCCAGCAGTTTGGGAGAGGGGGCGGGTCAGCCCCAGCATTTT.

CDR3: CTLPTGELFF. The DNA of the CDR3 is TGCACTCTACCCACCGGGGAGCTGTTTTTT. V and J are TRBV20-1 and TRBJ2-2; D remains ambiguous. The CDR3 is 10 residues long. Germline assignment: CDR1 DFQATT and CDR2 SNEGSKA (reference sequence).

The V and J genes are TRBV5-4 and TRBJ2-5; no clear D. The CDR3 totals 14 residues. With 4 bases removed from V and 4 bases from J, the gap between germline ends came to 14 bases. Germline loops: CDR1 SGHNT, CDR2 YYREEE (reference sequence). As DNA, the CDR3 is TGTGCCAGCAGCATATCCCCCGGTCCAGAGACCCAGTACTTC. This codes for CASSISPGPETQYF.

The chain is built from TRBV19 and TRBJ1-2, with D unresolved. V lost 6 bases and J 1 base, leaving 6 bases between the germline ends. Germline loops: CDR1 LNHDA, CDR2 SQIVND (reference sequence). The CDR3 has 12 amino acids. The CDR3 DNA follows: TGTGCCAGTAGCTTGTATAACTATGGCTACACCTTC. It specifies CASSLYNYGYTF.

The chain recombines TRBV5-1 with TRBJ2-5; 9 bases are a match to TRBD2. Germline values: CDR1 SGHRS, CDR2 YFSETQ. J lost 4 bases, V lost 4 bases, and 14 bases had no gene match. The CDR3 has 17 residues. The DNA for the CDR3 is TGCGCCAGCAGCCCCCATAGCGGGGGCGGGTTCCGAGAGACCCAGTACTTC. This translates into CASSPHSGGGFRETQYF.

The chain couples TRBV18 to TRBJ2-5; no reliable D call. The length of the CDR3 is 14 residues. Trimming removed 3 bases at V and 7 bases at J, with 15 bases between. Looked up from germline, CDR1 is KGHSH and CDR2 is LQKENI. The CDR3 reads CASSPLDRAGTQYF. In DNA, the CDR3 is TGTGCCAGCTCACCTCTAGACCGAGCCGGGACCCAGTACTTC.

This clone has more than one count but fewer than ten. The chain uses TRBV19 and TRBJ1-5; 8 bases are shared with TRBD1. The CDR3 consists of 18 residues. Trimming cost V 3 bases and J 3 bases; bases outside gene matches: 13. From germline, CDR1 is LNHDA and CDR2 SQIVND (reference sequence). The CDR3 loop is CASSIRQGARTLNQPQHF. Written as DNA, the CDR3 is TGTGCCAGTAGTATTCGGCAGGGGGCGAGAACCCTCAATCAGCCCCAGCATTTT.

This clone has just one count. The J gene is TRBJ2-7, the V gene TRBV7-9, with D maybe TRBD1 (5 bases). Per the germline V gene, CDR1 is SEHNR and CDR2 is FQNEAQ (reference sequence). V lost 5 bases, J lost 6 bases, and 11 bases lay in between. The CDR3 length is 12 residues. CDR3 protein: CASSQIRAEQYF. CDR3 DNA sequence: TGTGCCAGCAGCCAGATCAGGGCCGAGCAGTACTTC.

This clone was observed a single time. CDR3 residues: CASSEQGANYGYTF. The CDR3 nucleotides are TGTGCCAGCAGCGAACAGGGAGCAAACTATGGCTACACCTTC. The chain couples TRBV2 to TRBJ1-2; D is possibly TRBD1 (6 bases). The V end was cut by 6 bases, the J end by 2 bases, with 13 bases between. The CDR3 extends over 14 amino acids. The germline V gene encodes CDR1 SNHLY and CDR2 FYNNEI.

The rearrangement uses TRBV10-3 and TRBJ2-7, with TRBD2 matching 9 bases. Germline V CDR1 and CDR2: ENHRY, SYGVKD. With 3 bases clipped from V and 3 bases from J, the junction kept 9 bases outside the gene matches. The CDR3 spans 16 residues. The CDR3 DNA reads TGTGCCATCAGTGACCCGGTGGGGACTAGCTTCTACGAGCAGTACTTC. Its protein product is CAISDPVGTSFYEQYF.

The V call is TRBV10-3, the J call TRBJ1-2, with D possibly being TRBD1 (5 bases). Germline V CDR1 and CDR2: ENHRY, SYGVKD. V lost 2 bases, J lost 3 bases, and 7 bases lay in between. This CDR3 has 13 residues. Written as DNA, the CDR3 is TGTGCCATCAGTGAGATAGGGGACTATGGCTACACCTTC. Its protein product is CAISEIGDYGYTF.

The V and J genes are TRBV7-2 and TRBJ2-5; 7 nucleotides agree with TRBD2. CDR1 SGHTA and CDR2 FQGNSA come from the germline V gene. Germline trimming cut 8 bases from V and 1 base from J; bases unmatched to any gene: 7. This CDR3 region has 14 residues. The CDR3, as DNA: TGTGCCAGCTCGTGGGGGGGGAGCCAAGAGACCCAGTACTTC. Protein: CASSWGGSQETQYF.

V usage is TRBV6-1 and J usage is TRBJ2-5, with no clear D. Germline V gene sequence: CDR1 MNHNS, CDR2 SASEGT. The CDR3 loop spans 17 amino acids. The V end was cut by 2 bases, the J end by 2 bases, with 18 bases between. Here the CDR3 reads CASSEPPGTARQETQYF. The CDR3 region has the DNA TGTGCCAGCAGTGAACCCCCCGGAACCGCCAGGCAAGAGACCCAGTACTTC.

CDR3 DNA: TGTGCCAGCAGCTTGTCGAACGAGCGGGCTGAAGCTTTCTTT. This sequence encodes CASSLSNERAEAFF. This chain connects TRBV5-4 to TRBJ1-1; no firm D call. Trimming removed 1 base at V and 6 bases at J, with 13 bases between. Germline CDR1 is SGHNT and CDR2 is YYREEE (reference sequence). The CDR3 spans 14 residues.